The clone carrying this T cell receptor (beta chain) was seen more than once but under ten times. What it binds is unknown. TCRdb analysed the reads with MiXCR anew, one entry per CDR3 protein. The sample records hundreds of thousands of distinct CDR3 sequences, about a third being singletons. The sample is drawn from a study of T cell repertoires in cytomegalovirus infection. Study in general: From public TCR beta signatures came an indication of both CMV infection and matching HLA type. Findings of the study overall: There were HLA-C-restricted CMV-specific TCR beta clonotypes dominating the ex vivo response. Based on cumulative public TCR beta family frequency, carriers of CMV plus the relevant HLA were identified.

V shed 1 base and J shed 7 bases, with 4 bases lying between them. Germline values: CDR1 SEHNR, CDR2 FQNEAQ (reference sequence). This CDR3 is built from 12 residues. This sequence originates from a human donor in good health (CMV status not recorded). Some clones in this sample may be carry-over from other donors' samples. This chain connects TRBV7-9 to TRBJ2-2; no definite D call. Sequenced material: PBMCs. DNA of the CDR3: TGTGCCAGCAGCTTAGACGACGGGGAGCTGTTTTTT. Translation: CASSLDDGELFF. The entire variable domain, with the rest obtained from reference TRBV7-9 and TRBJ2-2, is as follows: DTGVSQNPRHKITKRGQNVTFRCDPISEHNRLYWYRQTLGQGPEFLTYFQNEAQLEKSRLLSDRFSAERPKGSFSTLEIQRTEQGDSAMYLCASSLDDGELFFGEGSRLTVL.